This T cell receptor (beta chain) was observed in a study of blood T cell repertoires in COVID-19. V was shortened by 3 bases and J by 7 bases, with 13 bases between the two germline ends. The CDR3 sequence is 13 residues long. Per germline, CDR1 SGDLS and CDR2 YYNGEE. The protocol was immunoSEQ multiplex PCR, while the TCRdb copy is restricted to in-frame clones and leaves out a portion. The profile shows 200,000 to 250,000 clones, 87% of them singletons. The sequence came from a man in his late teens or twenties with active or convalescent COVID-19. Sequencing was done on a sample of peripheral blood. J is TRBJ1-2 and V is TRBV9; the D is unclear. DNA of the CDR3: TGTGCCAGCAGCGGGGGAGGGTCATCTGGCTACACCTTC. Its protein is CASSGGGSSGYTF.